This T cell receptor (beta chain) was identified during a study of cytomegalovirus exposure and HLA in healthy donors (dated by TCRdb to the late 2010s). In terms of the full investigation: An earlier analysis of around 600 of the donors reported 250 to 300 Gb of sequence data and about 100 million unique TCR beta sequences from 150 million to 200 million T cells. About 310 gigabases of sequencing data and 70 million to 85 million unique TCR sequences were included in an early release covering 550 to 650 HLA-typed donors. Of the roughly 400 genotyped donors, 65% to 90% fell in the genetic ancestry cluster associated with self-reported Caucasian donors. The study aimed to test whether signatures of past pathogen exposure could be identified by cataloging public T cell receptors. The T cell repertoires of some 670 subjects were profiled by immunosequencing and related to cytomegalovirus serostatus. Besides the first cohort of around 670 subjects, a separate validation cohort made up of roughly 120 different subjects was used. To predict cytomegalovirus infection status, the study combined high-throughput TCR immunosequencing, statistical association of individual TCRs with disease status, and machine learning. To study patterns of TCR occurrence, a later analysis re-analyzed previously published TCR beta repertoires from several hundred donors and added high-resolution HLA genotyping. In the later analysis, no new phenotypic data were used to find candidate immune exposures; instead, reliance was placed on TCR beta sequences and their occurrence across donors. To decide whether each TCR beta V gene segment behaved as functional or pseudogenic, an earlier analysis of approximately 590 of the donors relied on high-throughput TCR beta sequencing. Donor age, sex, ethnicity and CMV serostatus were collected together with the repertoire data. In a later genetic analysis, genome-wide SNP genotypes for about three fifths of the roughly 670 donors were used, and that subset was treated as a discovery cohort. All discovery cohort repertoires had been generated using a single sequencing platform. Both class I and class II loci were covered by HLA typing, at four-digit resolution. The number of typed donors differed by locus: about 620-630 for A, B, C, DRB1 and DQB1; some 500 for DQA1; some 610 for DPA1; and 400 to 480 for DPB1. Because of strong linkage in the cohort, roughly five DR-DQ haplotypes were treated as single units for association and clustering. Across approximately 400 genotyped donors of the cohort, an average of approximately 240,000 unique TCR beta nucleotide sequences per donor were sequenced, and roughly 20% of those sequences were non-productive. Overall results and qualifications from the work: The cohort was sequenced for TCR beta chains only, and without alpha or paired-chain data the features that could be detected were limited. CMV serostatus was the only immune exposure information available for the cohort. The study gave a list of some 150 TCR beta chains associated with cytomegalovirus. The authors suggested that the approach could potentially be generalized to other disease states and immunological phenotypes. According to a later analysis, TCR association rates differed among HLA loci, with DRB1 alleles showing the most associated TCRs and HLA-C alleles showing the fewest. A later analysis found that HLA-associated TCR beta chains were more clonally expanded and had lower generation probabilities than equally common non-associated chains. In vitro tests confirmed that a few of the cytomegalovirus-associated TCR beta chains recognize cytomegalovirus antigens. A later genetic analysis reported fewer N-insertions in productive TCRs among donors in an Asian-associated ancestry cluster than the roughly 700-donor mean. In a later analysis, several top co-occurrence clusters were reported to appear linked to parvovirus B19, influenza, CMV and Epstein-Barr virus. HLA typing was unavailable for some donors at each locus, so association tests used only the typed subset. Because the 87-base-pair reads could not distinguish some IMGT-functional V segments, including TRBV6-2 and TRBV6-3, those segments were excluded. A further reported finding was that TCR beta sequences accurately predicted the HLA-A and HLA-B alleles for most subjects in the first cohort. In an earlier analysis of 587 of the donors, most TCR beta V segments were observed in productive rearrangements about 87% or about 30% of the time, broadly matching IMGT annotations. In a later analysis, most CMV-associated TCR beta chains were found to appear HLA-restricted, with HLA associations seemingly driven largely by CMV exposure. A later analysis associated 15,000 to 20,000 TCR beta sequences with specific HLA alleles at a false discovery rate of 0.05. Roughly uniform sequencing depth across donors was assumed in presence/absence analyses, although this assumption may not hold. Linkage disequilibrium might explain the correlated functional status among segregating V segments, but an unknown experimental factor could not be excluded. A later genetic analysis associated a missense DCLRE1C variant with V-gene and J-gene trimming of TCR beta chains, and an independent cohort replicated the association. Most TCR sequences were seen in very few donors, while some public TCRs were found in many individuals. Strong co-occurrence of HLA alleles, especially DR and DQ, made assigning TCR associations to individual alleles difficult. The sequencing pipeline was judged likely to have produced a cluster of highly shared sequence variants as a technical artifact. Because counts were too low, seventeen rarely observed V segments, including chromosome 9 orphons, were excluded from the earlier analysis of several hundred of the donors. In both the original and validation cohorts, the classifier was reported to diagnose cytomegalovirus status with high specificity and sensitivity.

V sheds 5 bases and J sheds 2 bases, leaving 10 bases between their ends. Measured from the cysteine to the phenylalanine, the CDR3 is 13 residues long. The DNA shown is the 39-base CDR3, in frame from base 1. The germline V gene (reference sequence) supplies CDR1 MNHEY and CDR2 SMNVEV. The cohort was made up of around 720 healthy bone marrow donors. Cohort members were all nominally healthy when sampled, although unrecorded immune exposures were likely present. The donor was CMV seronegative and belonged to the group of 352 seronegative cohort members. A peripheral blood sample was provided by each donor, and peripheral blood mononuclear cells were used for TCR beta sequencing. The Qiagen DNeasy Blood Extraction Kit was used to extract genomic DNA from the blood cell samples. Note on this clone: Its recognized antigen is unknown. No base quality values were provided; no much bigger clone lies one nucleotide off.

Receptor amplification or capture employed the immunoSEQ multiplex PCR assay. For the multiplex PCR, a mixture combining 60 forward primers for TCR Vbeta segments and 13 reverse primers for TCR Jbeta segments was used. The CDR3 region of rearranged TCR beta genes was amplified from genomic DNA with a multiplex PCR assay. The amplified TCR beta libraries were sequenced on the Illumina HiSeq System as 87-base-pair reads. For the original study's pipeline: A later analysis tallied 75 million to 95 million unique TCR beta chains across the 650 to 750 repertoires, and around 9.9 million of those chains were shared by two or more donors. To remove PCR and sequencing errors, raw reads were error-corrected and collapsed into unique sequences using a nearest-neighbor algorithm that merged closely related sequences. V, D and J gene segments were assigned by aligning CDR3 sequences to IMGT reference sequences. For a sequence to be retained, a match of at least six nucleotides to both a V gene segment and a J gene segment was required. A rearrangement was called productive if the CDR3 had no stop codons and remained in frame with V and J, and every other rearrangement was called non-productive. CDR3 was defined according to IMGT convention as the region running from the second conserved V-encoded cysteine to the conserved J-encoded phenylalanine. The earlier analysis of 587 of the donors excluded any sequence lacking an unambiguous match to a single V gene segment. In an earlier analysis of more than 500 of the donors, a V segment was called functional when productive rearrangements were above 56.7%, and segregating when the standard deviation between donors exceeded 5%. A statistical classification framework was developed to diagnose cytomegalovirus status using the catalog of TCR beta chain sequences. V and J gene assignment, in a later analysis, came from comparing TCR nucleotide sequences with IMGT/GENE-DB human TR gene sequences. In a later analysis, CDR3 sequences and most-parsimonious VDJ recombination scenarios were assigned using the TCRdist pipeline. In a later analysis, every TCR beta chain was defined by the combination of its CDR3 amino acid sequence and its V-gene family, and reads without a unique V-gene family were dropped. A later analysis removed roughly 590 highly shared, low-generation-probability nucleotide sequences to deal with suspected cross-contamination and a sequencing artifact. In a later analysis, a clonal expansion index was calculated for each public chain from normalized within-repertoire ranks of inferred template counts. Generation probabilities in a later analysis came from a VDJ recombination model fitted to out-of-frame rearrangements, and those results were checked against IGoR. A later analysis scored TCR-TCR, TCR-HLA and TCR-CMV co-occurrence with hypergeometric tests, applying a repertoire-size bias correction to TCR pairs. In a later analysis, false discovery rates were estimated by permuting HLA or CMV assignments 20 times. In a later analysis, co-occurring TCRs were grouped using DBSCAN, and TCRdist sequence similarity was added for clustering within HLA-allele-positive subsets. Co-occurrence clustering excluded repertoires with fewer than 30,000 or more than 120,000 public chains, plus five with anomalous nucleotide sharing. TCRdb retrieved this table from immuneACCESS and kept in-frame rearrangements only. Not all clones are present; in checked studies, unresolved V genes account for under half, and no reason is known for the remainder. That table gives V, J and clone size, and the DNA gave D and trimming. For this sample there are 210,000 or so clones; roughly 73% appear just once. The ten largest clonotypes hold approximately 0.49% of the sample.

This sequence was found in a boy younger than 18 in good health and CMV-seronegative. Here the chain combines TRBV27 and TRBJ2-7, with no confidently assigned D gene. Sample: PBMCs. The nucleotide sequence is given as TGTGCCAGCAGTCCCTCTAATACCTACGAGCAGTACTTC. Its protein is CASSPSNTYEQYF.